This TCR beta chain appears in the sequencing data of a study of shared clonotypes between healthy human individuals. Study conclusions and caveats: Read depth was anticipated to influence clonotype sharing among donors. Sharing across a handful of donors was seen in roughly 5.2% of naive CD4 clonotypes.

Looked up from germline, CDR1 is SGHRS and CDR2 is YFSETQ. The CDR3 length is 12 residues. V lost 1 base and J lost 1, with 3 bases in between. Generated by immunoSEQ multiplex PCR, the TCRdb table keeps only in-frame clones and is missing some. The sample includes over 2 million clones, 92% of them seen just once. As concerns this clone: Its antigen is undetermined. The same CDR3 arises from other DNA sequences in this sample as well.

Only Caucasian adults living in Nashville, Tennessee served as donors. The receptor's source is a man younger than 30 in good health. Some clones in this sample may be carry-over from other donors' samples. The chain is built from TRBV5-1 and TRBJ2-7; D call uncertain. Sequencing was performed on naive CD4+ T cells from PBMCs. Documented subset: CD45RA+ positively selected. CDR3 in DNA: TGCGCCAGCAGCTTGTATTCCTACGAGCAGTACTTC. This encodes CASSLYSYEQYF.